These 31 T cell receptor beta chains were all obtained from the same sample, sequenced in a study of OX40 agonist ivuxolimab in advanced cancers. Produced via immunoSEQ multiplex PCR; TCRdb's table is partial and in-frame only. The table has approximately 75,000 clones, about nine tenths seen once; the top ten hold about 0.35%. The sample consisted of CD4+ or CD8+ T cells sorted from blood, taken in a trial of the OX40 agonist ivuxolimab. The receptors come from an adult with an advanced solid tumor such as melanoma, head and neck, liver or kidney cancer.

The chain links TRBV19 to TRBJ2-2; D possibly corresponds to TRBD2 (5 bases). The germline V gene encodes CDR1 LNHDA and CDR2 SQIVND (reference sequence). V lost 0 bases, J lost 6 bases, and 8 bases lay in between. The length of the CDR3 is 14 residues. The CDR3 DNA sequence: TGTGCCAGTAGTATAGATATCGGGGCCGGGGAGCTGTTTTTT. Translating it yields CASSIDIGAGELFF.

The rearrangement joins TRBV11-2 to TRBJ2-1, with D perhaps being TRBD1 or TRBD2 (5 bases each). The CDR3 has 17 amino acids. Germline lookup yields CDR1 SGHAT and CDR2 FQNNGV. V lost 5 bases and J lost 0, with 17 bases in between. CDR3: CASSPIGTPSSYNEQFF. For the CDR3, the DNA is TGTGCCAGCAGCCCAATAGGGACCCCTAGCTCCTACAATGAGCAGTTCTTC.

V usage is TRBV30 and J usage is TRBJ1-5; TRBD1 might be the D (5 bases). V gave up 5 bases and J gave up 6 bases, with 8 bases separating them. The CDR3 is 11 residues long. CDR1 is GTSNPN and CDR2 is SVGIG in the germline V gene (reference sequence). The CDR3: CAWAGVQPQHF. The DNA of the CDR3 is TGTGCCTGGGCGGGGGTTCAGCCCCAGCATTTT.

This sequence joins TRBV5-1 and TRBJ1-4, with D possibly TRBD1 on 5 matching bases. Germline-derived CDR1 and CDR2 are SGHRS and YFSETQ. The CDR3 loop spans 14 amino acids. The V gene lost 3 bases and the J gene lost 8 bases, with 14 bases spanning the gap. The CDR3 spells CASSWDGPGEKLFF. DNA for the CDR3: TGCGCCAGCAGCTGGGACGGCCCGGGAGAAAAACTGTTTTTT. Combining the CDR3 with reference TRBV5-1 and TRBJ1-4 gives the whole variable domain KAGVTQTPRYLIKTRGQQVTLSCSPISGHRSVSWYQQTPGQGLQFLFEYFSETQRNKGNFPGRFSGRQFSNSRSEMNVSTLELGDSALYLCASSWDGPGEKLFFGSGTQLSVL.

The CDR3 sequence: CASSLVGLISDEKLFF. The CDR3 DNA reads as TGCGCCAGCAGCTTGGTCGGTCTTATCAGCGATGAAAAACTGTTTTTT. J is TRBJ1-4 and V is TRBV5-1; D not certain. Trimming cost V 0 bases and J 6 bases, with 15 bases left between them. The CDR3 length is 16 residues. Germline-derived CDR1 and CDR2 are SGHRS and YFSETQ. Full variable domain (outside the CDR3, taken from reference TRBV5-1 and TRBJ1-4): KAGVTQTPRYLIKTRGQQVTLSCSPISGHRSVSWYQQTPGQGLQFLFEYFSETQRNKGNFPGRFSGRQFSNSRSEMNVSTLELGDSALYLCASSLVGLISDEKLFFGSGTQLSVL.

In nucleotides, the CDR3 is TGTGCCAGCAGCCTAATGCCGATTCCGGGACAGTTGAACACTGAAGCTTTCTTT. Translated: CASSLMPIPGQLNTEAFF. This chain links TRBV7-2 with TRBJ1-1, with TRBD1 matching 7 bases. Germline lookup yields CDR1 SGHTA and CDR2 FQGNSA. This CDR3 contains 18 residues. With 5 bases clipped from V and 0 bases from J, the junction kept 15 bases outside the gene matches. Based on the CDR3 plus reference TRBV7-2 and TRBJ1-1, the full variable domain is GAGVSQSPSNKVTEKGKDVELRCDPISGHTALYWYRQSLGQGLEFLIYFQGNSAPDKSGLPSDRFSAERTGGSVSTLTIQRTQQEDSAVYLCASSLMPIPGQLNTEAFFGQGTRLTVV.

The rearrangement joins TRBV7-8 to TRBJ2-3; TRBD2 might be the D (6 bases). This CDR3 has 15 residues. Trimming cost V 5 bases and J 4 bases, with 16 bases left between them. Germline V gives CDR1 SGHVS, CDR2 FQNEAQ. The CDR3 DNA sequence: TGTGCCAGCAGCAAACCGGGACTCCGCTCAGATACGCAGTATTTT. It specifies CASSKPGLRSDTQYF.

CDR3 sequence reads: CASASSGQGLKLFF. In DNA form, the CDR3 reads TGTGCCAGCGCGTCCTCTGGGCAGGGGCTAAAACTGTTTTTT. The chain combines TRBV2 with TRBJ1-4; D is possibly TRBD1 (6 bases). Germline CDR1 and CDR2: SNHLY and FYNNEI. CDR3 length: 14 residues. Trimming left V 8 bases short and J 10 bases short, with 20 bases between.

This sequence joins TRBV5-1 and TRBJ2-1; D unresolved. The CDR3 consists of 13 residues. V shed 5 bases and J shed 5 bases, with 11 bases lying between them. CDR1 SGHRS and CDR2 YFSETQ come from the germline V gene. CDR3 loop: CASSVLDNNEQFF. CDR3 nucleotide sequence: TGCGCCAGCAGTGTCCTTGACAACAATGAGCAGTTCTTC.

The chain is built from TRBV5-8 and TRBJ1-1; unclear D gene. This CDR3 spans 12 amino acids. The V end lost 0 bases, the J end lost 7 bases, and 7 bases lay between the germline ends. Germline-derived CDR1 and CDR2 are SGHTS and YDEGEE. CDR3 sequence reads: CASSLVEIEAFF. The DNA for the CDR3 is TGTGCCAGCAGCTTGGTTGAGATTGAAGCTTTCTTT.

CDR3 in DNA: TGTGCCAGCTCACCACCCTCATTGAACACTGAAGCTTTCTTT. Protein sequence: CASSPPSLNTEAFF. The chain combines TRBV18 with TRBJ1-1, with D hard to call. The CDR3 loop spans 14 amino acids. The germline V gene has CDR1 KGHSH and CDR2 LQKENI. With 0 bases removed from V and 0 bases from J, the gap between germline ends came to 5 bases.

The chain recombines TRBV18 with TRBJ2-7; unclear D gene. The germline V gene encodes CDR1 KGHSH and CDR2 LQKENI. CDR3 length: 12 amino acids. The V end was cut by 6 bases, the J end by 5 bases, with 11 bases between. In nucleotides, the CDR3 is TGTGCCAGCTCCCTAGAGTACGACGAGCAGTACTTC. Protein sequence: CASSLEYDEQYF.

This chain uses TRBV18 with TRBJ1-2, with 8 bases fitting TRBD1. The CDR3 has 13 amino acids. With 3 bases clipped from V and 8 bases from J, the junction kept 5 bases outside the gene matches. Germline V gene data show CDR1 as KGHSH and CDR2 as LQKENI. In DNA, the CDR3 is TGTGCCAGCTCACCGACAGGGGTCGACGGCTACACCTTC. Its translation is CASSPTGVDGYTF.

This sequence joins TRBV7-2 and TRBJ2-3, with 9 bases that match TRBD1. The CDR3 is 16 residues long. J gave up 4 bases and V 3 bases, and 8 bases lay outside the gene matches. The germline CDR1 and CDR2 sequences are SGHTA and FQGNSA. The CDR3 nucleotides are TGTGCCAGCAGCTTCACAGGGGGCGGGGGCCCAGATACGCAGTATTTT. Translation gives CASSFTGGGGPDTQYF.

The chain uses TRBV28 and TRBJ2-7; 11 bases align to TRBD2. The V segment lost 6 bases and the J segment 4 bases; nucleotides outside the gene matches: 14. Germline CDR1 MDHEN, CDR2 SYDVKM. The CDR3 loop spans 17 amino acids. As DNA, the CDR3 is TGTGCCAGCAGGCTAGGGCTAGCGGGAGGTATAGCGTACGAGCAGTACTTC. It yields the protein CASRLGLAGGIAYEQYF.

The J gene is TRBJ1-2, the V gene TRBV7-9; 12 bases match TRBD1. Per germline, CDR1 SEHNR and CDR2 FQNEAQ (reference sequence). The CDR3 loop spans 16 amino acids. V trimming: 5 bases; J trimming: 3 bases; junction bases outside the gene matches: 7. CDR3 DNA sequence: TGTGCCAGCAGCCCAGCCGGGACAGGGGGCCACTATGGCTACACCTTC. This sequence encodes CASSPAGTGGHYGYTF.

The gene calls are TRBV5-8 and TRBJ1-2; 9 nucleotides match TRBD1. The CDR3 runs 15 residues. Germline V gene data show CDR1 as SGHTS and CDR2 as YDEGEE. Trimming at V came to 0 bases and at J to 7 bases, leaving 7 bases not matched to a gene. In DNA form, the CDR3 reads TGTGCCAGCAGCTTGGTCGGGACAGGGCGGGTTGGCTACACCTTC. Protein: CASSLVGTGRVGYTF.

The gene calls are TRBV5-1 and TRBJ2-2; D is perhaps TRBD1 or TRBD2 (6 bases each). Germline V gene data show CDR1 as SGHRS and CDR2 as YFSETQ. The CDR3 totals 16 residues. Trimming stripped 2 bases from V and 5 bases from J, with 16 bases between. The CDR3 here is CASSFAQGTLTGELFF. The CDR3 DNA is TGCGCCAGCAGCTTCGCCCAGGGGACTTTAACCGGGGAGCTGTTTTTT. The whole variable domain, filled in from reference TRBV5-1 and TRBJ2-2, reads KAGVTQTPRYLIKTRGQQVTLSCSPISGHRSVSWYQQTPGQGLQFLFEYFSETQRNKGNFPGRFSGRQFSNSRSEMNVSTLELGDSALYLCASSFAQGTLTGELFFGEGSRLTVL.

In DNA form, the CDR3 reads TGTGCCACCAGCTGGGGACAGGCGACCTATGAAGCTTTCTTT. Translation: CATSWGQATYEAFF. This chain links TRBV15 with TRBJ1-1; 8 nucleotides match TRBD1. V was clipped by 5 bases and J by 7 bases; unmatched bases: 9. From germline, CDR1 is LNHNV and CDR2 YYDKDF (reference sequence). The CDR3 is made up of 14 amino acids.

The chain carries TRBV11-2 and TRBJ2-2, with 9 bases aligning to TRBD2. The CDR3 sequence is 17 residues long. The ends lost 1 base at V and 4 bases at J; junction bases unmatched: 7. Germline V gene sequence: CDR1 SGHAT, CDR2 FQNNGV. This chain's CDR3 is CASSLAVWRGGTGELFF. The CDR3 DNA is TGTGCCAGCAGCTTAGCTGTGTGGCGGGGGGGCACCGGGGAGCTGTTTTTT. The variable domain in full, completed from reference TRBV11-2 and TRBJ2-2, reads EAGVAQSPRYKIIEKRQSVAFWCNPISGHATLYWYQQILGQGPKLLIQFQNNGVVDDSQLPKDRFSAERLKGVDSTLKIQPAKLEDSAVYLCASSLAVWRGGTGELFFGEGSRLTVL.

V is TRBV7-9 and J is TRBJ2-7, with D unresolved. CDR1 and CDR2 from the germline V gene are SEHNR and FQNEAQ (reference sequence). V lost 1 base and J lost 2, with 3 bases in between. The CDR3 is 12 amino acids. CDR3 sequence: CASSLGTYEQYF. The CDR3 bases are TGTGCCAGCAGCTTAGGGACCTACGAGCAGTACTTC.

This clone was seen once. The rearrangement joins TRBV7-3 to TRBJ2-2; 8 nucleotides align to TRBD1. CDR1 and CDR2 (germline): SGHTA, FQGTGA. The CDR3 runs 18 residues. V lost 7 bases and J lost 6; bases outside the gene matches: 19. The CDR3 DNA follows: TGTGCCAGCAACAACGGACAGGGTGTCCCCTCTCGTCCCGGGGAGCTGTTTTTT. The encoded protein is CASNNGQGVPSRPGELFF.

The V and J genes are TRBV6-6 and TRBJ1-5, with TRBD1 identical over 7 bases. With V trimmed by 6 bases and J by 5 bases, 4 bases remained unmatched. The CDR3 spans 13 residues. Germline V gives CDR1 MNHNY, CDR2 SVGAGI (reference sequence). In nucleotides, the CDR3 is TGTGCCAGCAGGGACAGGCTGGATCAGCCCCAGCATTTT. This encodes CASRDRLDQPQHF.

The chain employs TRBV4-3 and TRBJ2-1; 8 bases line up with TRBD2. This CDR3 is built from 17 residues. J lost 7 bases, V lost 4 bases, and 15 bases had no gene match. Germline V gene lookup returns CDR1 LGHNA and CDR2 YSLEER. Here the CDR3 reads CASSLLLGGLGKNEQFF. The CDR3 DNA reads as TGCGCCAGCAGCCTCCTGCTCGGGGGACTAGGCAAGAATGAGCAGTTCTTC.

This clone was observed a single time. The rearrangement joins TRBV6-5 to TRBJ2-1, with unresolved D. Between the trimmed V and J ends, which lost 5 bases and 7 bases, there was a span of 6 bases. The CDR3 has 11 amino acids. CDR1 is MNHEY and CDR2 is SVGAGI in the germline V gene. The chain's CDR3 is CASSAFNEQFF. The CDR3 region has the DNA TGTGCCAGCAGTGCCTTTAATGAGCAGTTCTTC.

The chain combines TRBV11-2 with TRBJ1-4; no firm D call. This CDR3 spans 14 amino acids. V lost 5 bases to trimming and J lost 6 bases, with 13 bases between them. Germline V gene lookup returns CDR1 SGHAT and CDR2 FQNNGV. CDR3 amino acids: CASSLAPTDEKLFF. In DNA form, the CDR3 reads TGTGCCAGCAGCCTCGCCCCGACGGATGAAAAACTGTTTTTT.

The chain recombines TRBV5-1 with TRBJ2-3; D is ambiguous. Germline assignment: CDR1 SGHRS and CDR2 YFSETQ. CDR3 length: 16 amino acids. The V and J ends lost 4 bases and 6 bases respectively, with 21 bases between them. CDR3 nucleotides: TGCGCCAGCAGCCTGGCGTCGCAATACAACAGCGATACGCAGTATTTT. Its protein product is CASSLASQYNSDTQYF.

The chain uses TRBV5-4 and TRBJ2-5, with 13 bases that match TRBD2. The V gene's germline CDR1 is SGHNT and CDR2 YYREEE (reference sequence). The CDR3 extends over 16 amino acids. The ends lost 4 bases at V and 5 bases at J; junction bases unmatched: 8. The DNA for the CDR3 is TGTGCCAGCAGCAGAGGACTAGCGGGAGCTTTGGAGACCCAGTACTTC. This gives the protein CASSRGLAGALETQYF.

The V call is TRBV27, the J call TRBJ2-1; 7 bases are a match to TRBD1. CDR1 and CDR2 from the germline V gene are MNHEY and SMNVEV (reference sequence). CDR3 length: 14 residues. The V gene end was trimmed by 6 bases and the J gene end by 5 bases; junction bases not matched to a gene: 7. This CDR3 is CASRTGVAHNEQFF. CDR3 sequence (DNA): TGTGCCAGCAGAACAGGGGTGGCACACAATGAGCAGTTCTTC.

The chain joins TRBV27 to TRBJ2-7; D unresolved. The CDR3 is made up of 19 amino acids. CDR1 and CDR2 (germline): MNHEY, SMNVEV (reference sequence). Trimming took 4 bases from V and 5 from J, leaving 30 bases between them. As DNA, the CDR3 is TGTGCCAGCAGTTCATACACGTTTTATGATCGAGGAGTTAGCCACGAGCAGTACTTC. It yields the protein CASSSYTFYDRGVSHEQYF.

CDR3 in DNA: TGTGCCAGCAGCACATGGGACAGGGGGCAAGAGACCCAGTACTTC. This encodes CASSTWDRGQETQYF. This sequence joins TRBV9 and TRBJ2-5, with TRBD1 matching over 11 bases. The CDR3 runs 15 residues. V lost 4 bases, J lost 2 bases, and 4 bases stayed unmatched. CDR1 SGDLS and CDR2 YYNGEE come from the germline V gene. Combining the CDR3 with reference TRBV9 and TRBJ2-5 gives the whole variable domain DSGVTQTPKHLITATGQRVTLRCSPRSGDLSVYWYQQSLDQGLQFLIQYYNGEERAKGNILERFSAQQFPDLHSELNLSSLELGDSALYFCASSTWDRGQETQYFGPGTRLLVL.